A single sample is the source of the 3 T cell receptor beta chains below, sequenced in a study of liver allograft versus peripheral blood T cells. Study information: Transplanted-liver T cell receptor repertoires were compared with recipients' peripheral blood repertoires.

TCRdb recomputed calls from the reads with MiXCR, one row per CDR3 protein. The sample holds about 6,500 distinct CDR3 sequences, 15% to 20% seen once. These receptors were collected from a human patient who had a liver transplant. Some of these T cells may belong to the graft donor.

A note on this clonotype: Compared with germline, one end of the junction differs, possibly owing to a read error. The CDR3 bases are TGTGCCAGCGGGGTGGGGGTCCAAAATTCACCCCCCCACTTT. Translating it yields CASGVGVQNSPPHF. This sequence joins TRBV27 and TRBJ1-6; possible D gene TRBD1, 5 bases. The CDR3 runs to 14 residues. The germline V gene has CDR1 MNHEY and CDR2 SMNVEV (reference sequence).

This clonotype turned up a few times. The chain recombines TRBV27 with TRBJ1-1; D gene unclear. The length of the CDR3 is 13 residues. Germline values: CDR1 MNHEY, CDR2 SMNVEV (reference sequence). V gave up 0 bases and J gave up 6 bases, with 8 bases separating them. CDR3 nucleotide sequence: TGTGCCAGCAGTTTATCGAGAGGGTCTGAAGCTTTCTTT. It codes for CASSLSRGSEAFF.

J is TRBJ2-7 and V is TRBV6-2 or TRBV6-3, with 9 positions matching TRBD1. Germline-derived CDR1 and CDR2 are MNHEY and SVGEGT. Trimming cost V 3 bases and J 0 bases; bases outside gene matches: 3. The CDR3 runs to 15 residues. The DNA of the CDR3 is TGTGCCAGCAGTTATGGGACAGGGAGCTCCTACGAGCAGTACTTC. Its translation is CASSYGTGSSYEQYF.